This T cell receptor (beta chain) was found in a study of beta chain features in type 1 diabetes. Regarding the study as a whole: Insertions at VDJ junctions were less frequent in type 1 diabetes patients. These patients also deleted more nucleotides at the same junctions.

This clone was detected a few times. Its target is not known. The sample contains more than one DNA sequence encoding this CDR3. Trimming took off 7 bases at V and 0 bases at J, with 3 bases between the two ends. The CDR3 length is 11 residues. Germline lookup yields CDR1 SNHLY and CDR2 FYNNEI. Expressed TCRB transcripts were sequenced after all isolated RNA was converted to cDNA. Measured with immunoSEQ multiplex PCR; TCRdb has only the in-frame clones, and not every one. The sample consists of about 930,000 clones, 17% of them appearing once. The source of this sequence is a woman in her late teens or twenties in good health. Sample: naive CD4+ T cells from blood. The chain has TRBV2 and TRBJ1-1; D is unresolved. The CDR3 bases are TGTGCCAGCACCATGAACACTGAAGCTTTCTTT. It yields the protein CASTMNTEAFF.